Below, 24 T cell receptor beta chains from the same sample are listed, as sequenced in a study of blood T cell repertoires in COVID-19. The protocol was immunoSEQ multiplex PCR, while the TCRdb copy is restricted to in-frame clones and leaves out a portion. Of about 97,000 clones in the sample, about 87% were seen once. The material sequenced was peripheral blood. The source of these receptors is a human donor in a cohort sampled during active COVID-19.

V usage is TRBV14 and J usage is TRBJ2-7, with 10 bases identical to TRBD2. Germline V gene data show CDR1 as SGHDN and CDR2 as FVKESK. With 4 bases clipped from V and 5 bases from J, the junction kept 14 bases outside the gene matches. The CDR3 sequence is 17 residues long. The CDR3 nucleotides read TGTGCCAGCAGCCTTCTCCCTCCGACTAGCGGGCCCCACGAGCAGTACTTC. It translates to CASSLLPPTSGPHEQYF. Full variable domain (outside the CDR3, taken from reference TRBV14 and TRBJ2-7): EAGVTQFPSHSVIEKGQTVTLRCDPISGHDNLYWYRRVMGKEIKFLLHFVKESKQDESGMPNNRFLAERTGGTYSTLKVQPAELEDSGVYFCASSLLPPTSGPHEQYFGPGTRLTVT.

This clone has more than one count but fewer than ten. V usage is TRBV7-9 and J usage is TRBJ1-5, with D maybe TRBD1 (5 bases). This CDR3 has 16 residues. V was pared by 2 bases and J by 6 bases, with 17 bases between. CDR1 is SEHNR, CDR2 FQNEAQ, per germline (reference sequence). The CDR3 coding sequence is TGTGCCAGCAGCTTATACGCAGAAGGGGTTGGTCAGCCCCAGCATTTT. This gives the protein CASSLYAEGVGQPQHF. The variable domain in full, completed from reference TRBV7-9 and TRBJ1-5, reads DTGVSQNPRHKITKRGQNVTFRCDPISEHNRLYWYRQTLGQGPEFLTYFQNEAQLEKSRLLSDRFSAERPKGSFSTLEIQRTEQGDSAMYLCASSLYAEGVGQPQHFGDGTRLSIL.

The CDR3 is CASSQASYALGHYYGYTF. CDR3 coding DNA: TGTGCCAGCAGCCAAGCTTCTTACGCCTTGGGACACTACTATGGCTACACCTTC. The chain uses TRBV3-1 (or the pseudogene TRBV3-2) and TRBJ1-2; the D gene is possibly TRBD1 (6 bases). Germline CDR1 reads LGHDT; CDR2 reads YNNKEL (reference sequence). The ends were cut back, 1 base at V and 3 bases at J, with 21 bases in the middle. This CDR3 contains 18 residues.

The chain combines TRBV14 with TRBJ2-2; 7 nucleotides line up with TRBD1. The CDR3 runs 16 residues. The V and J ends lost 3 bases and 2 bases, in that order; junction bases with no gene match: 6. In germline, CDR1 is SGHDN, CDR2 FVKESK. The chain's CDR3 is CASSHSGTANTGELFF. The CDR3, as DNA: TGTGCCAGCAGCCACTCGGGGACAGCAAACACCGGGGAGCTGTTTTTT.

The chain employs TRBV7-2 and TRBJ2-7, with D possibly matching TRBD2 (5 bases). Germline values: CDR1 SGHTA, CDR2 FQGNSA. This CDR3 is 14 amino acids long. Trimming took 4 bases from V and 3 from J, leaving 13 bases between them. The CDR3 is CASSSGSAVYEQYF. CDR3 sequence (DNA): TGTGCCAGCAGCTCCGGGTCAGCGGTCTACGAGCAGTACTTC.

J is TRBJ2-3 and V is TRBV7-2; 9 bases map to TRBD1. The trim removed 5 bases at V and 4 bases at J, leaving 4 bases unmatched. CDR1 is SGHTA and CDR2 is FQGNSA in the germline V gene. The CDR3 has 14 residues. The DNA for the CDR3 is TGTGCCAGCAGCCTACGACAGGGGGCAGATACGCAGTATTTT. Translating it yields CASSLRQGADTQYF. The full variable domain, in which reference TRBV7-2 and TRBJ2-3 provide the parts outside the CDR3, is GAGVSQSPSNKVTEKGKDVELRCDPISGHTALYWYRQSLGQGLEFLIYFQGNSAPDKSGLPSDRFSAERTGGSVSTLTIQRTQQEDSAVYLCASSLRQGADTQYFGPGTRLTVL.

This clone was seen only once. The CDR3 spells CASSYRDIINYGYTF. The CDR3 DNA sequence: TGTGCCAGCAGTTATCGGGACATCATTAACTATGGCTACACCTTC. The V call is TRBV6-2 or TRBV6-3, the J call TRBJ1-2; the D gene is possibly TRBD1 (6 bases). The CDR3 loop spans 15 amino acids. The V and J ends lost 3 bases and 1 base respectively, with 12 bases between them. Germline CDR1 is MNHEY and CDR2 is SVGEGT.

The chain combines TRBV18 with TRBJ1-5; 12 nucleotides match TRBD1. CDR1 is KGHSH, CDR2 LQKENI, per germline. J was trimmed by 5 bases and V by 3 bases; bases with no gene match: 2. The CDR3 length is 15 residues. The CDR3 sequence is CASSPGQGAYQPQHF. DNA of the CDR3: TGTGCCAGCTCACCGGGACAGGGGGCATATCAGCCCCAGCATTTT.

In its sample, this clone was seen once. The chain has TRBV5-1 and TRBJ2-3; 12 bases match TRBD2. The CDR3 spans 18 residues. V dropped 0 bases and J dropped 4; count of bases not matched to a gene: 9. Germline V gives CDR1 SGHRS, CDR2 YFSETQ. The CDR3 region has the DNA TGCGCCAGCAGCTTGGGTCTAGCGGGAGGGCCTTGGGCAGATACGCAGTATTTT. Amino acids: CASSLGLAGGPWADTQYF.

This chain joins TRBV28 and TRBJ1-4; possibly TRBD1 for D (5 bases). Germline CDR1 reads MDHEN; CDR2 reads SYDVKM. This CDR3 is built from 14 residues. The ends were cut back, 10 bases at V and 0 bases at J, with 12 bases in the middle. The CDR3 sequence is CAITAGTTNEKLFF. CDR3 nucleotide sequence: TGTGCCATTACTGCAGGGACAACTAATGAAAAACTGTTTTTT. Full variable domain (rest looked up from reference TRBV28 and TRBJ1-4): DVKVTQSSRYLVKRTGEKVFLECVQDMDHENMFWYRQDPGLGLRLIYFSYDVKMKEKGDIPEGYSVSREKKERFSLILESASTNQTSMYLCAITAGTTNEKLFFGSGTQLSVL.

The rearrangement uses TRBV5-1 and TRBJ1-3; D might be TRBD1 (6 bases). The CDR3 is made up of 19 amino acids. With 0 bases removed from V and 0 bases from J, the gap between germline ends came to 19 bases. Per germline, CDR1 SGHRS and CDR2 YFSETQ. Written as DNA, the CDR3 is TGCGCCAGCAGCTTGGGGGCGCAGGGGCGGTTAAGCTCTGGAAACACCATATATTTT. Translation gives CASSLGAQGRLSSGNTIYF.

The genes are TRBV11-2 and TRBJ1-1; 7 nucleotides agree with TRBD1. Germline V gene data show CDR1 as SGHAT and CDR2 as FQNNGV. The junction had 14 bases not matched to a gene; V was cut back by 5 bases and J by 11 bases. CDR3 length equals 14 residues. This chain's CDR3 is CASSPFKTGVGAFF. CDR3 coding DNA: TGTGCCAGCAGCCCGTTTAAAACAGGGGTCGGGGCTTTCTTT.

In its sample, this clone was seen a few times. The chain uses TRBV2 and TRBJ2-2; TRBD2 agrees at 10 bases. CDR1 and CDR2 from the germline V gene are SNHLY and FYNNEI. This CDR3 comprises 15 residues. V lost 6 bases to trimming and J lost 5 bases; unmatched junction nucleotides: 6. The CDR3 nucleotides read TGTGCCAGCAGGGGGGGACTAGCGAGGACCGGGGAGCTGTTTTTT. The encoded protein is CASRGGLARTGELFF.

The V gene is TRBV27, the J gene TRBJ2-7, with 10 bases lining up with TRBD1. Germline V gene lookup returns CDR1 MNHEY and CDR2 SMNVEV (reference sequence). This CDR3 is 17 amino acids long. The V segment lost 2 bases and the J segment 2 bases; nucleotides outside the gene matches: 9. The CDR3 bases are TGTGCCAGCAGTTTAAGGTTTTCCGGGACAGGGGCCTACGAGCAGTACTTC. As protein: CASSLRFSGTGAYEQYF.

The chain uses TRBV28 and TRBJ1-1, with 10 bases aligning to TRBD1. CDR1 is MDHEN, CDR2 SYDVKM, per germline. The CDR3 is 17 residues long. The J segment lost 4 bases and the V segment lost 6 bases, leaving 14 bases of the junction unmatched. CDR3 region: CASSPWGTGVHRTEAFF. Written as DNA, the CDR3 is TGTGCCAGCAGCCCCTGGGGGACAGGGGTGCACCGCACTGAAGCTTTCTTT. Together with reference TRBV28 and TRBJ1-1, the CDR3 gives the full variable domain: DVKVTQSSRYLVKRTGEKVFLECVQDMDHENMFWYRQDPGLGLRLIYFSYDVKMKEKGDIPEGYSVSREKKERFSLILESASTNQTSMYLCASSPWGTGVHRTEAFFGQGTRLTVV.

The chain is built from TRBV7-6 and TRBJ2-1; D is undetermined. The CDR3 runs to 14 residues. The germline V and J ends were trimmed by 3 bases and 8 bases, with 14 bases remaining between them. From germline, CDR1 is SGHVS and CDR2 FNYEAQ. The CDR3 is CASSFLARGDEQFF. CDR3 sequence (DNA): TGTGCCAGCAGCTTCCTCGCCCGAGGCGATGAGCAGTTCTTC.

The rearrangement links TRBV29-1 to TRBJ2-5, with 7 bases fitting TRBD1. This CDR3 spans 14 amino acids. V shed 3 bases, J shed 9 bases, and the junction held 13 bases outside the gene matches. CDR1 SQVTM and CDR2 ANQGSEA come from the germline V gene. The CDR3 coding sequence is TGCAGCGTTGAGGGTACAGGGGAACCCGAGTCCCAGTACTTC. Amino acids: CSVEGTGEPESQYF.

A note on this clone: Other DNA sequences of this sample code for an identical CDR3. V is TRBV2 and J is TRBJ1-1, with unresolved D. Trimming removed 3 bases at V and 0 bases at J, with 17 bases between. This CDR3 region has 17 residues. The germline gives CDR1 SNHLY, CDR2 FYNNEI. Here the CDR3 DNA reads TGTGCCAGCAGTGAGTCCCGGCCGGGGAGGGTGAACACTGAAGCTTTCTTT. Amino acid sequence: CASSESRPGRVNTEAFF.

The V call is TRBV28, the J call TRBJ2-1; a possible D gene is TRBD1 (6 bases). Germline assignment: CDR1 MDHEN and CDR2 SYDVKM. The CDR3 consists of 14 residues. Trimming removed 6 bases at V and 6 bases at J, with 15 bases between. The CDR3 region has the DNA TGTGCCAGCAGAGGACAGATAAGGTTCAATGAGCAGTTCTTC. Translating gives CASRGQIRFNEQFF.

A few counts support this clone. Other DNA sequences in this specimen translate into the identical CDR3. The chain combines TRBV29-1 with TRBJ2-7; D gene ambiguous. V gave up 0 bases and J gave up 4 bases, with 7 bases separating them. Germline CDR1 SQVTM, CDR2 ANQGSEA. The length of the CDR3 is 12 residues. CDR3 in amino acids: CSVEEPRYEQYF. CDR3 coding DNA: TGCAGCGTTGAAGAGCCCAGATACGAGCAGTACTTC.

The gene calls are TRBV12-3 or TRBV12-4 and TRBJ1-5, with TRBD1 matching over 11 bases. CDR3 length equals 13 residues. V lost 6 bases and J lost 11; bases outside the gene matches: 6. CDR3 loop: CASSPPGQGAQHF. CDR3 DNA: TGTGCCAGCAGCCCGCCGGGACAGGGGGCCCAGCATTTT.

This clone was seen a few times. The chain links TRBV2 to TRBJ2-1, with 7 bases aligning to TRBD2. The trim removed 7 bases at V and 5 bases at J, leaving 8 bases unmatched. The CDR3 is 14 amino acids. Germline CDR1 reads SNHLY; CDR2 reads FYNNEI. The DNA of the CDR3 is TGTGCCAGCAAGGAGACTAGCCAAGACAATGAGCAGTTCTTC. Its protein is CASKETSQDNEQFF.

The chain uses TRBV6-5 and TRBJ2-1; the match to TRBD2 covers 8 bases. Losses at the gene ends were 8 bases for V and 5 bases for J; bases not matched to a gene: 8. Germline CDR1 is MNHEY and CDR2 is SVGAGI. The CDR3 is 14 amino acids. The CDR3 reads CASRGGTYHNEQFF. CDR3 bases: TGTGCCAGCCGGGGGGGGACTTACCACAATGAGCAGTTCTTC.

The chain uses TRBV5-1 and TRBJ1-3, with TRBD1 matching 11 bases. From germline, CDR1 is SGHRS and CDR2 YFSETQ. This CDR3 is built from 18 residues. V shed 4 bases, J shed 0 bases, and the junction held 9 bases outside the gene matches. CDR3 sequence reads: CASSTGTGGSHSGNTIYF. Written as DNA, the CDR3 is TGCGCCAGCAGCACCGGGACAGGGGGTTCTCACTCTGGAAACACCATATATTTT.